This T cell receptor beta chain was found in a study of T cells in Graves' hyperthyroidism and ophthalmopathy. This clonotype was seen many times. The source material, RNA transcripts, was used to amplify TCR beta CDR3 regions. When the TCR CDR3 underwent first-round RT-PCR, the HTBI primer set was used. TCRdb re-called the multiplex PCR reads with MiXCR, one entry per CDR3 protein. This sample has some 550,000 distinct CDR3 sequences, with roughly 20% found just once. Looked up from germline, CDR1 is MDHEN and CDR2 is SYDVKM. The germline V and J ends were trimmed by 3 bases and 4 bases, with 16 bases remaining between them. The CDR3 extends over 16 amino acids.

The chain carries TRBV28 and TRBJ1-5, with a possible D match to TRBD1 (5 bases). Sequenced sample: blood. The TCR originated in a man aged 18 to 29 with Graves' hyperthyroidism. The CDR3 bases are TGTGCCAGCAGTTTGAACAGGTTAATCAGAAATCAGCCCCAGCATTTT. Translating it yields CASSLNRLIRNQPQHF.